This record concerns one T cell receptor beta chain sequence. This record belongs to a study of blood T cell repertoires in COVID-19. The data were produced by immunoSEQ multiplex PCR, yet TCRdb's version contains in-frame clones alone and is incomplete. This sample has a few hundred thousand clones, with around nine tenths found just once. CDR1 and CDR2 (germline): MNHNS, SASEGT. V lost 3 bases and J lost 7; bases outside the gene matches: 9. The CDR3 loop spans 16 amino acids. This clonotype originated in a woman aged 40 to 50 who had recovered from COVID-19. The sequenced sample was PBMCs or T cells enriched from blood (not recorded which). The V call is TRBV6-1, the J call TRBJ2-7, with TRBD2 identical over 13 bases. This CDR3 reads CASSDSAGLAGLEQYF. The CDR3 DNA follows: TGTGCCAGCAGTGACAGTGCGGGACTAGCGGGGCTAGAGCAGTACTTC.